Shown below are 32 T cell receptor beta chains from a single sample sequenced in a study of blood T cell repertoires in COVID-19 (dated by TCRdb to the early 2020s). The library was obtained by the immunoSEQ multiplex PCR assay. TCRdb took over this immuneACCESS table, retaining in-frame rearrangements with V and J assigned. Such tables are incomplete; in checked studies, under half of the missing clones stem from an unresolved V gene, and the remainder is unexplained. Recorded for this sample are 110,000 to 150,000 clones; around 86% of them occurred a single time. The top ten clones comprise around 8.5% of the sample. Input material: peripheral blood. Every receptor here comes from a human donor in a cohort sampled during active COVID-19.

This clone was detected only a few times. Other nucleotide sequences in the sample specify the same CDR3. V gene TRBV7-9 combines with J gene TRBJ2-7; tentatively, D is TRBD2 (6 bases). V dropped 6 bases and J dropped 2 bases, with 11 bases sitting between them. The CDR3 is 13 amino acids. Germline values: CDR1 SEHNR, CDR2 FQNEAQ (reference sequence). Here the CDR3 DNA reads TGTGCCAGCAGTGGTAGCGGCACCTACGAGCAGTACTTC. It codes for CASSGSGTYEQYF. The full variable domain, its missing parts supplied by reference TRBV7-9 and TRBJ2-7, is DTGVSQNPRHKITKRGQNVTFRCDPISEHNRLYWYRQTLGQGPEFLTYFQNEAQLEKSRLLSDRFSAERPKGSFSTLEIQRTEQGDSAMYLCASSGSGTYEQYFGPGTRLTVT.

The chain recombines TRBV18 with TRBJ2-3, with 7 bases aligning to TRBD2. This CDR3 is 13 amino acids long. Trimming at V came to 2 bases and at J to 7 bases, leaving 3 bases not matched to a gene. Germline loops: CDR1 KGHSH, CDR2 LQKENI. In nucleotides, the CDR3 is TGTGCCAGCTCACCAGGACTAGAAAATACGCAGTATTTT. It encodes CASSPGLENTQYF.

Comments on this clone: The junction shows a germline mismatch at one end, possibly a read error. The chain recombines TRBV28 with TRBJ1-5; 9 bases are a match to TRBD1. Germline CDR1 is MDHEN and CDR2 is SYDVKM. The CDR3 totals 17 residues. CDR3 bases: TGTGCCACCAGTGACAGGGGGTATAGGCGTAGCAATCAGCCCCAGCATTTT. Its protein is CATSDRGYRRSNQPQHF.

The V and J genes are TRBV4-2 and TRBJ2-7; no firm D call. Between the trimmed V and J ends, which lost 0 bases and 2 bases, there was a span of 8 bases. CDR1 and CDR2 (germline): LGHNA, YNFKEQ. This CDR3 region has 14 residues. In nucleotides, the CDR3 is TGTGCCAGCAGCCAAGATTCTAGACCCTACGAGCAGTACTTC. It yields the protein CASSQDSRPYEQYF.

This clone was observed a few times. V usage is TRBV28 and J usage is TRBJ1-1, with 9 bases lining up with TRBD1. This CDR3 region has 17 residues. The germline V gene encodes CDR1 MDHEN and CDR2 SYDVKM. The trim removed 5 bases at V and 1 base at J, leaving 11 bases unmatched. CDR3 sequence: CASSKTGGPYKNTEAFF. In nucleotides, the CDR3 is TGTGCCAGCAGTAAAACAGGGGGCCCCTACAAGAACACTGAAGCTTTCTTT.

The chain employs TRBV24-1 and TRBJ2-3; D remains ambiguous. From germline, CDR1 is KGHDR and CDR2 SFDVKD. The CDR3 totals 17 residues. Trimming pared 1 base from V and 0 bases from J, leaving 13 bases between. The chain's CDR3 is CATSDFTDRPSTDTQYF. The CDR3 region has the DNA TGTGCCACCAGTGATTTTACAGATAGACCTAGCACAGATACGCAGTATTTT.

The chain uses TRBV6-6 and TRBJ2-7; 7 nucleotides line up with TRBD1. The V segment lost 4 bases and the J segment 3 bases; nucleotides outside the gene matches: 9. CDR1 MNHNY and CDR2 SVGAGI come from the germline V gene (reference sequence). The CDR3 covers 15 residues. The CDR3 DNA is TGTGCCAGCAGTTCCAGACAGGGAGAAGGCTACGAGCAGTACTTC. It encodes CASSSRQGEGYEQYF.

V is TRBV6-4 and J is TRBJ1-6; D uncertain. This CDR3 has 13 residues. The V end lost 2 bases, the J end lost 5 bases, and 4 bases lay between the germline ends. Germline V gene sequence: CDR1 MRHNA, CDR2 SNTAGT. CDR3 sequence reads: CASSDTNNSPLHF. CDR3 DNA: TGTGCCAGCAGTGACACAAATAATTCACCCCTCCACTTT.

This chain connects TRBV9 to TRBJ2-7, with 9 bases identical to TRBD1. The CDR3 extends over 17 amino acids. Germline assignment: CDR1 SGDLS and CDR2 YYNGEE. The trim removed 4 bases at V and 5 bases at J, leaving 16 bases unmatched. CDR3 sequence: CASSRTIGGDRVDEQYF. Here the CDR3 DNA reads TGTGCCAGCAGCCGCACTATAGGGGGGGACAGGGTGGACGAGCAGTACTTC.

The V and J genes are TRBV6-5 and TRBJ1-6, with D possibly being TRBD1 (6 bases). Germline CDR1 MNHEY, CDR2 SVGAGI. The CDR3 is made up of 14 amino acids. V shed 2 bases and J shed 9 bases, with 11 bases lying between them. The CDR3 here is CASSYGQGTSPLHF. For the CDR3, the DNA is TGTGCCAGCAGTTACGGGCAGGGGACTTCACCCCTCCACTTT.

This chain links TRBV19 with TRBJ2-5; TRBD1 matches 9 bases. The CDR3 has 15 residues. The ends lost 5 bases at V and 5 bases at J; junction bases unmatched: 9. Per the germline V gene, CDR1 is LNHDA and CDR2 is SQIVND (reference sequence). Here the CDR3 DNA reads TGTGCCAGTAGTGGGACCGGGACAGGGTGGGAGACCCAGTACTTC. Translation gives CASSGTGTGWETQYF.

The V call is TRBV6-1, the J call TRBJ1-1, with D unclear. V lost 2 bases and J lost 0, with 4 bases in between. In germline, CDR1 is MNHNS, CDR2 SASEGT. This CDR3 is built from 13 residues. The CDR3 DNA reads TGTGCCAGCAGTGAAACTATGAACACTGAAGCTTTCTTT. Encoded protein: CASSETMNTEAFF.

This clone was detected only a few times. In nucleotides, the CDR3 is TGTGCCAGTAGTATGTTGCTAGCGGAGAACACCGGGGAGCTGTTTTTT. Translation gives CASSMLLAENTGELFF. The genes are TRBV19 and TRBJ2-2; TRBD2 matches at 7 bases. CDR1 and CDR2 from the germline V gene are LNHDA and SQIVND (reference sequence). V lost 3 bases and J lost 1; bases outside the gene matches: 5. The CDR3 covers 16 residues.

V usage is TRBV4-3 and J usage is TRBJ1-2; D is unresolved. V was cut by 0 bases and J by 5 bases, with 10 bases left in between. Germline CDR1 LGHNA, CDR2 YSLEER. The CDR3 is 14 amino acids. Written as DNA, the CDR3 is TGCGCCAGCAGCCAAGAGAGGGTAGGGTATGGCTACACCTTC. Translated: CASSQERVGYGYTF.

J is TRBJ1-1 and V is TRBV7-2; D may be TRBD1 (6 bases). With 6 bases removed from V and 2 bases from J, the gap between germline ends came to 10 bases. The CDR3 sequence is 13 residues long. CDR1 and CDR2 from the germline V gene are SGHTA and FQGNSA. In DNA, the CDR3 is TGTGCCAGCAGAGGACAGACAAACACTGAAGCTTTCTTT. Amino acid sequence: CASRGQTNTEAFF.

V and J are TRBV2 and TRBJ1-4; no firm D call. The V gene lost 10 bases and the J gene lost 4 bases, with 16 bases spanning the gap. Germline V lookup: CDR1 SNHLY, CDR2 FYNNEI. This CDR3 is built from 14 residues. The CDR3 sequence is CATSPGVDNEKLFF. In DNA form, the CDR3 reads TGTGCCACCTCACCAGGCGTAGATAATGAAAAACTGTTTTTT.

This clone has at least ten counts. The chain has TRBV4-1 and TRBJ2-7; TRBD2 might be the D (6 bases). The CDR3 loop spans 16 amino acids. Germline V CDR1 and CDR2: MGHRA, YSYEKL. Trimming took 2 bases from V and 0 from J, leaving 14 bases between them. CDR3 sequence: CASSQPRTTFSYEQYF. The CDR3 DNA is TGCGCCAGCAGCCAACCCCGGACTACTTTCTCCTACGAGCAGTACTTC.

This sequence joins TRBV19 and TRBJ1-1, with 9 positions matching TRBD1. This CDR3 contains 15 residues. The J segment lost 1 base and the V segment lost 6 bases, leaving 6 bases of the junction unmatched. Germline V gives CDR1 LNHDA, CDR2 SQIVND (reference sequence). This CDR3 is CASRPDRGWNTEAFF. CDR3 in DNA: TGTGCCAGTAGGCCGGACAGGGGTTGGAACACTGAAGCTTTCTTT.

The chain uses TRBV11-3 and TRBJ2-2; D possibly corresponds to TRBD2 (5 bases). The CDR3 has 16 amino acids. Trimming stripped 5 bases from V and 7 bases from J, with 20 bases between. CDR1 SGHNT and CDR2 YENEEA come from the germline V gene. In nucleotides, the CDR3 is TGTGCCAGCAGCCCTTCGTCGGGGATAGCCGGCGGGGAGCTGTTTTTT. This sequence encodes CASSPSSGIAGGELFF.

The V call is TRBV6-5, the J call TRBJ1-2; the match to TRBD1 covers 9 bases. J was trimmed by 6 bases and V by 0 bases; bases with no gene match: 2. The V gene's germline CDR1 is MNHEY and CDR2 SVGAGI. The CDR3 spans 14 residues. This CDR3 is CASSYSGTGNGYTF. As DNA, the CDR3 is TGTGCCAGCAGTTACTCTGGGACAGGGAATGGCTACACCTTC.

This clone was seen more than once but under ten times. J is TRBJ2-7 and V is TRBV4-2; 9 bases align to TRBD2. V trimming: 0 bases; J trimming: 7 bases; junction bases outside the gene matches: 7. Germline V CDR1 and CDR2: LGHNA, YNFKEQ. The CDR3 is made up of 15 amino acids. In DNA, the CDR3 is TGTGCCAGCAGCCAAGATCTAGCGGGGCCGAGGGAGCAGTACTTC. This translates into CASSQDLAGPREQYF.

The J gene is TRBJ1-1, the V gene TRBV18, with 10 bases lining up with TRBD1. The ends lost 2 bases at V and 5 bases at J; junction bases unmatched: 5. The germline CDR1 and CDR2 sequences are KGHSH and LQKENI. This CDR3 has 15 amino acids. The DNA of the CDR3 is TGTGCCAGCTCACCAGGACAGGGGGAGTGGACTGAAGCTTTCTTT. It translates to CASSPGQGEWTEAFF.

Here the CDR3 DNA reads TGTGCCAGCAGACCCCCCGCCTTAGCTGGGTATGAGCAGTACTTC. Its translation: CASRPPALAGYEQYF. The J gene is TRBJ2-7, the V gene TRBV28, with D uncertain. CDR1 and CDR2 from the germline V gene are MDHEN and SYDVKM. V lost 6 bases to trimming and J lost 7 bases, with 22 bases between them. The CDR3 runs 15 residues.

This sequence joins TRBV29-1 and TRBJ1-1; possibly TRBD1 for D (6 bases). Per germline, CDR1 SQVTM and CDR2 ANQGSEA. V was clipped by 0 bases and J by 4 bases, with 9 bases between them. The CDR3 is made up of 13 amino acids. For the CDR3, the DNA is TGCAGCGTTGAAGAGAAACAGGGCACTGAAGCTTTCTTT. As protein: CSVEEKQGTEAFF.

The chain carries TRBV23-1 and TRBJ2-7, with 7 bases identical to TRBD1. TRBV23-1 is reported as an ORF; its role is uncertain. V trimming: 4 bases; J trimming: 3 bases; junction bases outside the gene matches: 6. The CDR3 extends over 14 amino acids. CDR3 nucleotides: TGCGCCAGCAGTCCACGACAGGGTTTCTACGAGCAGTACTTC. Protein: CASSPRQGFYEQYF.

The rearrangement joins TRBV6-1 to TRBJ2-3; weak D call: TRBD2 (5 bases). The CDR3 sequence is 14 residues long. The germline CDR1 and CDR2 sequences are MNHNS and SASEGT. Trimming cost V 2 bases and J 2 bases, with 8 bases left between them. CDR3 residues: CASSEMEDTDTQYF. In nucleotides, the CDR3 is TGTGCCAGCAGTGAAATGGAGGACACAGATACGCAGTATTTT.

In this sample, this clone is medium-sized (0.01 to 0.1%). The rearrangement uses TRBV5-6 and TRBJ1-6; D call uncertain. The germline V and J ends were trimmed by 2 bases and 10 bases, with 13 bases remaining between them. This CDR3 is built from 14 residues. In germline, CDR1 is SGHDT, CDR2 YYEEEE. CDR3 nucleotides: TGTGCCAGCAGCTTCGGGAATCAGGTATCACCCCTCCACTTT. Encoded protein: CASSFGNQVSPLHF.

CDR3 loop: CASALPGGNTEAFF. CDR3 nucleotides: TGTGCCAGCGCGTTACCGGGAGGGAACACTGAAGCTTTCTTT. The J gene is TRBJ1-1, the V gene TRBV13; D is undetermined. Germline CDR1 and CDR2: PRHDT and FYEKMQ (reference sequence). This CDR3 is built from 14 residues. V lost 8 bases and J lost 1, with 14 bases in between.

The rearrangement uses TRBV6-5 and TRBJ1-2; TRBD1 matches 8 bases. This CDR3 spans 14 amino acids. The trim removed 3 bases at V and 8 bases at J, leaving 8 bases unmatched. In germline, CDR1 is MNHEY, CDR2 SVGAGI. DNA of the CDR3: TGTGCCAGCAGTTATACCGGACAGGGCCAAGGCTACACCTTC. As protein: CASSYTGQGQGYTF.

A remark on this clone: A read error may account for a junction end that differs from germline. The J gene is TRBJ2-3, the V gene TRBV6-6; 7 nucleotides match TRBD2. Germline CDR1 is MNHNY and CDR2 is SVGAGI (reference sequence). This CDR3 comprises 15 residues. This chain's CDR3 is CASRPEGGSRDTQYF. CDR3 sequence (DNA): TGTGCCAGCAGGCCAGAGGGCGGGAGCAGAGATACGCAGTATTTT.

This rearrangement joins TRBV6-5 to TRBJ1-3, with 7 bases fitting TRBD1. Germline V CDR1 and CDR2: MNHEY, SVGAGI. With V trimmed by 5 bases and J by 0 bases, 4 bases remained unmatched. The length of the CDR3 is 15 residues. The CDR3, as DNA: TGTGCCAGCAGTCGACAGGGTTACTCTGGAAACACCATATATTTT. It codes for CASSRQGYSGNTIYF.

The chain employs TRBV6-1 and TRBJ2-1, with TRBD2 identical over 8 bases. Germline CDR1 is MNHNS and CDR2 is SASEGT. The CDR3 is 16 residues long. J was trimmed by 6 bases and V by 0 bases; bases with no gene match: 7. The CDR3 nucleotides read TGTGCCAGCAGTGAAGCCCCGGGACTAGTTTTCAATGAGCAGTTCTTC. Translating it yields CASSEAPGLVFNEQFF.